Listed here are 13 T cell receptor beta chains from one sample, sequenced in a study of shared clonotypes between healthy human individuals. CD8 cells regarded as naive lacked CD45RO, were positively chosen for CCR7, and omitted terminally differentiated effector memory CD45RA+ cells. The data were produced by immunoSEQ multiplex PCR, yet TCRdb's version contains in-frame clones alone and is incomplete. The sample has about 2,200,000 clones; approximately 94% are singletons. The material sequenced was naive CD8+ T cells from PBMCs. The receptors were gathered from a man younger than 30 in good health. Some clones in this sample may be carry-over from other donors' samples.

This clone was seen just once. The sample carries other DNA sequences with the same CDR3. The CDR3 region is CASSVGGSGSDTQYF. CDR3 bases: TGTGCCAGCAGCGTAGGCGGTAGCGGGAGCGATACGCAGTATTTT. V is TRBV9 and J is TRBJ2-3; the match to TRBD2 covers 9 bases. The V segment lost 0 bases and the J segment 6 bases; nucleotides outside the gene matches: 5. Germline V gives CDR1 SGDLS, CDR2 YYNGEE. CDR3 length equals 15 residues.

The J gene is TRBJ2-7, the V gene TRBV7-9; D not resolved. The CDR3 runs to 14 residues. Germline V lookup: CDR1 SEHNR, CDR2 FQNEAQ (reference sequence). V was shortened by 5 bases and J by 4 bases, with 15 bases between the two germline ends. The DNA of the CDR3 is TGTGCCAGCAGCCCCTTTTCTACCGCTTACGAGCAGTACTTC. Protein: CASSPFSTAYEQYF.

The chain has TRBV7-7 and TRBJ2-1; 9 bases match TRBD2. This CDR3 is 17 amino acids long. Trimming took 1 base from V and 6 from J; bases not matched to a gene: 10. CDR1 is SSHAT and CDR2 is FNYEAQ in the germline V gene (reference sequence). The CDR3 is CASSLGAAGGTPNEQFF. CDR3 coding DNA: TGTGCCAGCAGCTTAGGGGCAGCGGGAGGAACCCCCAATGAGCAGTTCTTC.

The CDR3 here is CASSSLTGGENTEAFF. The CDR3 nucleotides are TGTGCCAGCAGTTCTCTCACAGGGGGCGAGAACACTGAAGCTTTCTTT. The chain uses TRBV27 and TRBJ1-1; 9 bases are a match to TRBD1. CDR1 and CDR2 (germline): MNHEY, SMNVEV (reference sequence). The ends lost 4 bases at V and 1 base at J; junction bases unmatched: 7. There are 16 residues in the CDR3.

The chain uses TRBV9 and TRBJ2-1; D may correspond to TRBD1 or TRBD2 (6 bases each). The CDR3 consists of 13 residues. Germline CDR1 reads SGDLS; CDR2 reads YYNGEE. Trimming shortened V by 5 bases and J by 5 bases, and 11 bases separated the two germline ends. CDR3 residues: CASRGGGHNEQFF. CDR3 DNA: TGTGCCAGCAGGGGGGGCGGCCACAATGAGCAGTTCTTC.

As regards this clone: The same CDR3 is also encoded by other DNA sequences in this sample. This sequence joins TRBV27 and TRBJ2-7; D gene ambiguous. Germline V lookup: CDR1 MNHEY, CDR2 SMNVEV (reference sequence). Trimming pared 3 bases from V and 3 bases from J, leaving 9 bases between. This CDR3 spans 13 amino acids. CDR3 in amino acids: CASSFSARYEQYF. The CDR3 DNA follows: TGTGCCAGCAGTTTCAGCGCCCGCTACGAGCAGTACTTC.

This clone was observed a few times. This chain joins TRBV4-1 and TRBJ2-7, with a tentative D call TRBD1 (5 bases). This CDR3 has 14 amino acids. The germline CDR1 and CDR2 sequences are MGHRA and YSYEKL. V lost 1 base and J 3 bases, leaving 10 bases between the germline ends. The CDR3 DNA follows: TGCGCCAGCAGCCAAGGGCAGGGTGACTACGAGCAGTACTTC. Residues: CASSQGQGDYEQYF.

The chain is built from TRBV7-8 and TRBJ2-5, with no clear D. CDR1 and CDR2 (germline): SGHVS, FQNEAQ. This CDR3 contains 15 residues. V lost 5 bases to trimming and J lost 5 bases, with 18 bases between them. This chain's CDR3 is CASSARAEVLETQYF. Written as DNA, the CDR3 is TGTGCCAGCAGCGCGCGCGCTGAGGTGCTGGAGACCCAGTACTTC.

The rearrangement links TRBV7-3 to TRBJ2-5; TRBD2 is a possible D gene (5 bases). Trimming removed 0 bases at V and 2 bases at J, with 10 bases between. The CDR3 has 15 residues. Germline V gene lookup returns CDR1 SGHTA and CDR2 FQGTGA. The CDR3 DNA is TGTGCCAGCAGCTTAACCGGAGAGGGTCAAGAGACCCAGTACTTC. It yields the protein CASSLTGEGQETQYF.

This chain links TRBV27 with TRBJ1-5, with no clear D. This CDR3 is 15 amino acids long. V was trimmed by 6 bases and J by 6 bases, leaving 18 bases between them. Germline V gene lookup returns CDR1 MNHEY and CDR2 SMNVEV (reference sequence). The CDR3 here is CASSYGPGSGQPQHF. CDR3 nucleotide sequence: TGTGCCAGCAGCTACGGCCCCGGGAGCGGTCAGCCCCAGCATTTT.

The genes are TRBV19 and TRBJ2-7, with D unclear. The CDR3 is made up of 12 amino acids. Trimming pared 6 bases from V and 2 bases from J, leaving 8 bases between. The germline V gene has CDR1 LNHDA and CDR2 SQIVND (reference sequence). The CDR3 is CASSGPPYEQYF. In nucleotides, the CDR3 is TGTGCCAGTAGCGGACCTCCCTACGAGCAGTACTTC. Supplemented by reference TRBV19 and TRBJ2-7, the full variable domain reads DGGITQSPKYLFRKEGQNVTLSCEQNLNHDAMYWYRQDPGQGLRLIYYSQIVNDFQKGDIAEGYSVSREKKESFPLTVTSAQKNPTAFYLCASSGPPYEQYFGPGTRLTVT.

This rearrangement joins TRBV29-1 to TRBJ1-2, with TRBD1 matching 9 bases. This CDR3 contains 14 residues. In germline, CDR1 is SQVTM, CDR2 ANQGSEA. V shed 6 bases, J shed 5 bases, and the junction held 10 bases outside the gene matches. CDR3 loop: CSVQSRDRAYGYTF. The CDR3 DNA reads TGCAGCGTCCAATCCCGGGACAGGGCGTATGGCTACACCTTC.

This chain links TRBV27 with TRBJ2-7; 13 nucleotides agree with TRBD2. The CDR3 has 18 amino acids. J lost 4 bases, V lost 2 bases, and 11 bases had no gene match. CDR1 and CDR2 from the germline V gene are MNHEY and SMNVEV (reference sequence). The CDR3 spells CASSLGILAGGPRYEQYF. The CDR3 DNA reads TGTGCCAGCAGTTTAGGGATACTAGCGGGAGGGCCTCGATACGAGCAGTACTTC.